This is a list of T cell receptor beta chains from one sample in a study of shared clonotypes between healthy human individuals. Repertoires were generated with immunoSEQ multiplex PCR, while TCRdb's copy carries only in-frame clones and drops some. Of 2 million to 2.5 million clones listed, around 90% are singletons. Sequencing used naive CD4+ T cells from PBMCs. The receptors derive from a man aged 18 to 35 in good health. Some clones in this sample may be carry-over from other donors' samples. The CDR3 runs from the conserved cysteine through the conserved F or W. Fields, in order: J gene, V gene, clone size, D gene, CDR3 protein, CDR3 DNA. A D gene is named only where the DNA matches it firmly. A clone size is listed for some rows: how often the clone was seen (once, few, many), or a class if it is expanded.

>TRBJ1-1|TRBV5-1|-|-
CASTRGGAVSPNTEAFF
TGCGCCAGCACCCGGGGGGGGGCTGTGTCTCCGAACACTGAAGCTTTCTTT
>TRBJ2-1|TRBV2|-|-
CASNILPFGAEQFF
TGTGCCAGCAACATCTTACCCTTCGGGGCTGAGCAGTTCTTC
>TRBJ2-3|TRBV7-9|-|TRBD1
CASSSGQGRGDTQYF
TGTGCCAGCAGCTCGGGACAGGGGAGGGGAGATACGCAGTATTTT
>TRBJ1-1|TRBV19|few|-
CASSILGEGTEAFF
TGTGCCAGTAGTATTCTGGGAGAAGGCACTGAAGCTTTCTTT
>TRBJ1-3|TRBV6-5|-|-
CASSYYRGSGNTIYF
TGTGCCAGCAGTTACTATCGGGGAAGTGGAAACACCATATATTTT
>TRBJ1-4|TRBV19|-|-
CASRPQTGYEKLFF
TGTGCCAGCCGCCCGCAAACAGGGTACGAAAAACTGTTTTTT
>TRBJ2-3|TRBV5-4|-|-
CASSLGAGDTDTQYF
TGTGCCAGCAGCTTGGGAGCAGGGGACACAGATACGCAGTATTTT
>TRBJ2-5|TRBV7-9|-|-
CASSYGVNQETQYF
TGTGCCAGCAGCTACGGGGTCAACCAAGAGACCCAGTACTTC
>TRBJ1-5|TRBV7-2|-|-
CASSPLGASNQPQHF
TGTGCCAGCAGCCCTCTAGGGGCTAGCAATCAGCCCCAGCATTTT
>TRBJ2-2|TRBV9|-|-
CASCLTCTGELFF
TGTGCCAGCTGCCTGACCTGCACCGGGGAGCTGTTTTTT
>TRBJ2-7|TRBV2|once|-
CANQKETGYEQYF
TGTGCCAACCAGAAAGAAACGGGCTACGAGCAGTACTTC
>TRBJ2-7|TRBV7-2|-|-
CASSPRDSDYEQYF
TGTGCCAGCAGCCCGCGGGACTCTGACTACGAGCAGTACTTC
>TRBJ1-5|TRBV27|-|-
CASRGYSNQPQHF
TGTGCCAGCAGGGGATATAGCAATCAGCCCCAGCATTTT
>TRBJ2-7|TRBV5-1|once|TRBD1
CASSLGQGADEQYF
TGCGCCAGCAGCTTGGGACAGGGGGCCGACGAGCAGTACTTC
>TRBJ1-6|TRBV5-1|-|TRBD1
CASSLAGGQGWDSPLHF
TGCGCCAGCAGCTTGGCTGGAGGACAGGGGTGGGATTCACCCCTCCACTTT
>TRBJ2-1|TRBV15|-|-
CATSRRLTRDEQFF
TGTGCCACCAGCAGGAGATTAACCCGGGATGAGCAGTTCTTC
>TRBJ2-7|TRBV4-2|-|TRBD2
CASSQASAGGSYEQYF
TGTGCCAGCAGCCAAGCCTCCGCGGGAGGCTCCTACGAGCAGTACTTC
>TRBJ1-5|TRBV19|-|-
CASSPYHAASNQPQHF
TGTGCCAGTAGTCCCTACCACGCGGCTAGCAATCAGCCCCAGCATTTT
>TRBJ2-7|TRBV7-9|once|TRBD2
CASSQGTSGNLEQYF
TGTGCCAGCAGCCAAGGGACTAGCGGGAACCTCGAGCAGTACTTC
>TRBJ2-1|TRBV14|-|TRBD2
CASSSGRKQFF
TGTGCCAGCAGTAGCGGGAGAAAGCAGTTCTTC
>TRBJ2-1|TRBV5-6|-|-
CASTTDLPSSYNEQFF
TGTGCCAGCACCACCGACTTACCAAGTTCGTACAATGAGCAGTTCTTC
>TRBJ2-7|TRBV27|-|TRBD2
CASWGLAGSSYEQYF
TGTGCCAGCTGGGGGCTAGCGGGTAGCTCCTACGAGCAGTACTTC
>TRBJ1-1|TRBV25-1|-|-
CASTARGVNTEAFF
TGTGCCAGCACGGCTAGGGGAGTGAACACTGAAGCTTTCTTT
>TRBJ2-3|TRBV5-4|-|TRBD2
CASSSAGVVSTDTQYF
TGTGCCAGCAGCTCAGCGGGAGTGGTGTCGACAGATACGCAGTATTTT
>TRBJ2-2|TRBV30|once|-
CAWSGGSAPGELFF
TGTGCCTGGAGTGGTGGGAGTGCCCCCGGGGAGCTGTTTTTT
>TRBJ1-5|TRBV28|-|-
CASSSALGNQPQHF
TGTGCCAGCAGTTCGGCCTTAGGGAATCAGCCCCAGCATTTT
>TRBJ2-3|TRBV5-6|once|TRBD1
CASSLTGRADTQYF
TGTGCCAGCAGCCTGACAGGGAGAGCAGATACGCAGTATTTT
>TRBJ1-2|TRBV10-3|-|-
CAISEGGMMNGYTF
TGTGCCATCAGTGAGGGGGGTATGATGAATGGCTACACCTTC
>TRBJ2-7|TRBV5-1|-|-
CASSLIGSYEQYF
TGCGCCAGCAGCTTGATAGGGAGCTACGAGCAGTACTTC
>TRBJ1-5|TRBV28|-|-
CASSLRRTNQPQHF
TGTGCCAGCAGTTTAAGGCGGACTAATCAGCCCCAGCATTTT
>TRBJ2-1|TRBV25-1|once|TRBD1
CASSEYGQGGNEQFF
TGTGCCAGCAGTGAATACGGACAGGGCGGCAATGAGCAGTTCTTC
>TRBJ2-7|TRBV7-2|-|-
CASSTSGAREQYF
TGTGCCAGCAGCACCTCAGGGGCAAGGGAGCAGTACTTC
>TRBJ1-2|TRBV5-4|-|-
CASSLWSTNYGYTF
TGTGCCAGCAGCTTGTGGTCCACTAACTATGGCTACACCTTC
>TRBJ1-1|TRBV5-4|few|-
CASSRDFGNTEAFF
TGTGCCAGCAGCCGGGACTTCGGGAACACTGAAGCTTTCTTT
>TRBJ2-3|TRBV6-4|-|TRBD2
CASSVAGGHVVTQYF
TGTGCCAGCAGTGTAGCGGGAGGTCACGTTGTTACGCAGTATTTT
>TRBJ2-2|TRBV2|once|TRBD2
CASSGAGRNTGELFF
TGTGCCAGCAGTGGAGCGGGACGGAACACCGGGGAGCTGTTTTTT
>TRBJ1-1|TRBV11-1|-|-
CASSSGRRNTEAFF
TGTGCCAGCAGCTCCGGACGGAGGAACACTGAAGCTTTCTTT
>TRBJ1-4|TRBV5-1|-|TRBD1
CASSGDREATNEKLFF
TGCGCCAGCAGCGGGGACAGGGAAGCAACTAATGAAAAACTGTTTTTT
>TRBJ2-5|TRBV28|-|-
CASSLTAGETQYF
TGTGCCAGCAGTCTCACTGCGGGAGAGACCCAGTACTTC
>TRBJ2-3|TRBV28|-|TRBD2
CASSYAGLAGVTDTQYF
TGTGCCAGCAGTTACGCCGGACTAGCGGGAGTAACGGATACGCAGTATTTT
>TRBJ2-5|TRBV30|-|TRBD1
CAWSLGQGGWGTQYF
TGTGCCTGGAGCCTGGGACAGGGGGGCTGGGGGACCCAGTACTTC
>TRBJ2-7|TRBV15|-|-
CATSRGGNSYEQYF
TGTGCCACCAGCAGAGGTGGCAATTCCTACGAGCAGTACTTC
>TRBJ2-5|TRBV19|-|-
CASRKQASETQYF
TGTGCCAGTAGGAAACAGGCATCAGAGACCCAGTACTTC
>TRBJ2-5|TRBV9|-|-
CASSPGTFGKETQYF
TGTGCCAGCAGTCCGGGGACATTCGGGAAAGAGACCCAGTACTTC
>TRBJ2-1|TRBV11-1|-|-
CASSLEGFSYNEQFF
TGTGCCAGCAGCTTAGAGGGCTTCTCCTACAATGAGCAGTTCTTC
>TRBJ2-2|TRBV29-1|-|TRBD1
CSTSIGGANTGELFF
TGCAGCACCTCAATAGGGGGCGCGAACACCGGGGAGCTGTTTTTT
>TRBJ2-5|TRBV28|-|-
CASRGGHHRETQYF
TGTGCCAGCAGGGGTGGGCATCACAGAGAGACCCAGTACTTC
>TRBJ1-1|TRBV21-1|once|-
CASSKGPGGVNTEAFF
TGTGCCAGCAGCAAAGGCCCAGGGGGTGTGAACACTGAAGCTTTCTTT
>TRBJ2-7|TRBV11-1|-|-
CASSLIRTTSYEQYF
TGTGCCAGCAGCTTAATTAGGACTACCTCCTACGAGCAGTACTTC
>TRBJ2-7|TRBV6-5|-|TRBD1
CASSYRHTGAYEQYF
TGTGCCAGCAGTTACCGCCATACAGGGGCCTACGAGCAGTACTTC